This T cell receptor (beta chain) is from a study of PD-L1 blockade in urothelial cancer. Study summary: Each blood sample yielded a median of about 140,000 T cells.

Produced via immunoSEQ multiplex PCR; TCRdb's table is partial and in-frame only. The table records tens of thousands of clones, approximately 86% of them present only once. The source of this sequence is a man aged 50 or older with urothelial cancer. The input for sequencing was PBMCs, taken around atezolizumab (anti-PD-L1) treatment.

In DNA form, the CDR3 reads TGTGCCAGCAGCGTAGCCACTAGCGGATACGAGCAGTACTTC. Its protein is CASSVATSGYEQYF. The chain carries TRBV9 and TRBJ2-7, with 8 bases identical to TRBD2. CDR1 is SGDLS, CDR2 YYNGEE, per germline. V trimming: 0 bases; J trimming: 4 bases; junction bases outside the gene matches: 3. The CDR3 has 14 amino acids.